This T cell receptor (beta chain) was profiled in a study of somatic mutations in cytotoxic T cells in rheumatoid arthritis. Trimming at V came to 0 bases and at J to 2 bases, leaving 10 bases not matched to a gene. The length of the CDR3 is 18 residues. Germline V gene data show CDR1 as SGHVS and CDR2 as FQNEAQ. The repertoire was sequenced with immunoSEQ multiplex PCR; TCRdb's copy has only in-frame clones and lacks some. This table holds 14,000 or so clones, roughly 82% found once. The receptor's source is an adult with rheumatoid arthritis. The material sequenced was CD8+ T cells sorted from blood. J is TRBJ2-4 and V is TRBV7-8, with TRBD1 matching 7 bases. The CDR3 nucleotides are TGTGCCAGCAGCTTAGCGCTAATAACAGGGGAGACCAAAAACATTCAGTACTTC. This sequence encodes CASSLALITGETKNIQYF.